The subject of this entry is one T cell receptor (beta chain). Its antigen is currently unknown. Germline V lookup: CDR1 SGHTA, CDR2 FQGNSA. The CDR3 runs 15 residues. V was cut by 1 base and J by 1 base, with 8 bases left in between. This sample was taken from a study of T cell repertoires in cytomegalovirus infection. Study-wide background: TCR beta signatures that were public indicated CMV infection and matching HLA type. The study's findings and limits: Identification of carriers of CMV plus the relevant HLA was achieved through cumulative public TCR beta family frequency. HLA-C-restricted CMV-specific TCR beta clonotypes prevailed in the ex vivo response.

TCRdb re-analysed the reads in MiXCR, keeping a single row per CDR3 protein. In the table there are about 740,000 distinct CDR3 sequences, less than 40% of which are singletons. Input material: PBMCs. The clonotype originates from a human donor in good health (CMV status not recorded). Some clones in this sample may be carry-over from other donors' samples. The chain employs TRBV7-2 and TRBJ1-5; D gene ambiguous. CDR3 sequence reads: CASSLGRKSNQPQHF. The CDR3 DNA is TGTGCCAGCAGCTTAGGCAGGAAGAGCAATCAGCCCCAGCATTTT.